This T cell receptor beta chain appears in the sequencing data of a study of blood T cells in healthy people across ages. Primed by a sample-barcoded 5' primer and a J-beta primer mix, a second PCR proceeded for 7 to 11 cycles. TCRdb analysed the 5' RACE reads with MiXCR anew, one entry per CDR3 protein. The repertoire consists of about 1.7 million distinct CDR3 sequences, with roughly 27% occurring once and the leading ten covering 7% to 9%. The material sequenced was blood. The TCR sequence derives from a woman in her twenties or thirties in good health.

In DNA form, the CDR3 reads TGTGCCATCAGAGGACTAGCGGGAGACAGTGAGCAGTTCTTC. Residues: CAIRGLAGDSEQFF. The chain employs TRBV10-3 and TRBJ2-1; 13 bases align to TRBD2. After removal of 6 bases from V and 9 bases from J, the junction contained 5 bases not matched to a gene. The CDR3 loop spans 14 amino acids. CDR1 ENHRY and CDR2 SYGVKD come from the germline V gene.